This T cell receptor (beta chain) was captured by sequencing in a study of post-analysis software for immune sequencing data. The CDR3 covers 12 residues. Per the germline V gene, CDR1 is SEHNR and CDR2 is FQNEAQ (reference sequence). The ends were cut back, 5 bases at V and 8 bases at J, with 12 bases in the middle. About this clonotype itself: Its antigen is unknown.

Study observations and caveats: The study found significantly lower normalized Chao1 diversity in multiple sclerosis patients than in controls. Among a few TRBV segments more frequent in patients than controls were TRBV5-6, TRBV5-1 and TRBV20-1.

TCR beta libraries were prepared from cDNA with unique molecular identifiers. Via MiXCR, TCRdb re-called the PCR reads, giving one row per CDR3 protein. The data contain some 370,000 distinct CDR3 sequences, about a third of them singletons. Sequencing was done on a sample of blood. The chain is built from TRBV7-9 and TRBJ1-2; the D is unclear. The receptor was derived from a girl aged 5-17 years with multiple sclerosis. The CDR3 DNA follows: TGTGCCAGCAGCCGTCAGGAGAACGGCTACACCTTC. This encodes CASSRQENGYTF.